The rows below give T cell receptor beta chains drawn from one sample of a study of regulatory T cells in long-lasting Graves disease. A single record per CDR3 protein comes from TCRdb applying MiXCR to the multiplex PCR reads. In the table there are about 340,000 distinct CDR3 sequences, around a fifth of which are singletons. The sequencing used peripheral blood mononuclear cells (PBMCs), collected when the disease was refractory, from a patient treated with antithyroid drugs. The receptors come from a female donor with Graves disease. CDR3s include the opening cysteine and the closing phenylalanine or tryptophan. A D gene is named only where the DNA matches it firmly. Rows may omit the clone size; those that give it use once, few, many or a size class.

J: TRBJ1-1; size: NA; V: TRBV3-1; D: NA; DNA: TGTGCCAGCAGCCAAGAACTGGGGGTCGGCACTGAAGCTTTCTTT; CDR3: CASSQELGVGTEAFF
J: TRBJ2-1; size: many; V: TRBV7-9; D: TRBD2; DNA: TGTGCCAGCAGCCCCCGCGGGGGGAACTACAATGAGCAGTTCTTC; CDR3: CASSPRGGNYNEQFF
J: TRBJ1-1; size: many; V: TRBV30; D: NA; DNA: TGTGCCTGGAAGGGGGTGCGAACTGAAGCTTTCTTT; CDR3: CAWKGVRTEAFF
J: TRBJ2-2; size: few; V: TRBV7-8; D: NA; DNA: TGTGCCAGCAGCTTAGCCCGACCGGGACGGTCTAAGACCGGGGAGCTGTTTTTT; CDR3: CASSLARPGRSKTGELFF
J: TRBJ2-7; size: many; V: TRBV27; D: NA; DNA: TGTGCCAGCAGTTTCGGGACCACCCGGACCCCATACGAGCAGTACTTC; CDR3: CASSFGTTRTPYEQYF
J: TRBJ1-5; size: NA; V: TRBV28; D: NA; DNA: TGTGCCAGCACGCAATTCCTCCTTGGTCAGCCCCAGCATTTT; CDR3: CASTQFLLGQPQHF
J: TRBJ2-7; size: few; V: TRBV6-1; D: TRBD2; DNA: TGTGCCAGCAGGCTAGCGGTTACCTACGAGCAGTACTTC; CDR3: CASRLAVTYEQYF
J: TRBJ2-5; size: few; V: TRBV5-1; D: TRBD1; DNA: TGCGCCAGCAGCCCCCAAGGGGGCGCCGAGACCCAGTACTTC; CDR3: CASSPQGGAETQYF
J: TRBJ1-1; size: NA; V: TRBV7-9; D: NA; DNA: TGTGCCAGCAGCCCTTCGGGAGGGGCAAACACTGAAGCTTTCTTT; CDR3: CASSPSGGANTEAFF
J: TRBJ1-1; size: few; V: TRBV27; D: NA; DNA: TGTGCCAGCAGTGCTAGAAAGGGCGGTGACACTGAAGCTTTCTTT; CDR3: CASSARKGGDTEAFF
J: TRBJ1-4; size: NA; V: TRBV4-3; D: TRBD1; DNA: TGCGCCAGCAGCCCCCAGACAGGGTTTGGTGAAAAACTGTTTTTT; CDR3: CASSPQTGFGEKLFF
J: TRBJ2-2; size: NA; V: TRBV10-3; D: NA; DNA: TGTGCCATCGGACAGATTAACACCGGGGAGCTGTTTTTT; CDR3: CAIGQINTGELFF
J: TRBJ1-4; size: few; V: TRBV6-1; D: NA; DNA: TGTGCCAGCAGTGAAGGTCAGGGTAGGTGGGAAAAACTGTTTTTT; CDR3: CASSEGQGRWEKLFF
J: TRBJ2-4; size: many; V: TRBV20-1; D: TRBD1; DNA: TGCAGTGCTATCATGACAGGGGGCAAAAACATTCAGTACTTC; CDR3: CSAIMTGGKNIQYF
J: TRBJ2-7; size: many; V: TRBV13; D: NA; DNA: TGTGCCAGCAGCTTAGGTAGGGACTCCTACGAGCAGTACTTC; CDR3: CASSLGRDSYEQYF
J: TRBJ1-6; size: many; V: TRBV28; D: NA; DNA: TGTGCCAGCAGTTTGTGGGACGGGAATTCACCCCTCCACTTT; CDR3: CASSLWDGNSPLHF
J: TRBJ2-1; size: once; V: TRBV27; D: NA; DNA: TGTGCCAGCAGAACAGGGAGGGATCCAAACAATGAGCAGTTCTTC; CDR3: CASRTGRDPNNEQFF
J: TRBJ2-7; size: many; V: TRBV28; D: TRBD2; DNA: TGTGCCAGCAGTTCTCCGACTAGCGGGGGCTACGAGCAGTACTTC; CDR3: CASSSPTSGGYEQYF
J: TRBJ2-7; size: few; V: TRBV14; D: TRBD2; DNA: TGTGCCAGCAGCCAAGTAGATAGCGGGAGATGGGAGCAGTACTTC; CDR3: CASSQVDSGRWEQYF
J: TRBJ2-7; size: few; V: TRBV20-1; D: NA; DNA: TGCAGTGCTAGAGATCGGCGACAGCTCTCCTACGAGCAGTACTTC; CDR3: CSARDRRQLSYEQYF
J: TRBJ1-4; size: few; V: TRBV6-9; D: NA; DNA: TGTGCCAGCAGTTTCCAAGGAACAGGGTCTGAAAAACTGTTTTTT; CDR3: CASSFQGTGSEKLFF
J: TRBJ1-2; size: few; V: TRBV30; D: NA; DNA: TGTGCCTGGAGGGTGACCGGTCAGAGGTGGTATAGCTACACCTTC; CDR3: CAWRVTGQRWYSYTF